The next 26 T cell receptor beta chains were all read from a single sample in a study of blood T cell repertoires in COVID-19. TCRdb keeps only in-frame clones here, not all; method: immunoSEQ multiplex PCR. The repertoire holds over 65,000 clones, with 90% as singletons. The sample was peripheral blood. Receptor source: a human donor in a cohort sampled during active COVID-19.

This chain uses TRBV27 with TRBJ2-7; D is possibly TRBD2 (5 bases). V lost 1 base, J lost 5 bases, and 9 bases lay in between. Germline V lookup: CDR1 MNHEY, CDR2 SMNVEV (reference sequence). This CDR3 region has 13 residues. In DNA, the CDR3 is TGTGCCAGCAGTTTATTTTCCGGGGACGAGCAGTACTTC. The encoded protein is CASSLFSGDEQYF.

The chain's CDR3 is CASSLGDRHNSPLHF. The CDR3 DNA sequence: TGTGCCAGCAGTTTGGGGGACAGGCATAATTCACCCCTCCACTTT. The J gene is TRBJ1-6, the V gene TRBV28, with 8 nucleotides matching TRBD1. The CDR3 length is 15 residues. Germline V CDR1 and CDR2: MDHEN, SYDVKM. Trimming at V came to 3 bases and at J to 5 bases, leaving 3 bases not matched to a gene.

As DNA, the CDR3 is TGTGCCAGTAGTCTGGGACATCTGAACTATGGCTACACCTTC. The encoded protein is CASSLGHLNYGYTF. The chain carries TRBV19 and TRBJ1-2, with D maybe TRBD1 (6 bases). The CDR3 has 14 residues. Trimming shortened V by 5 bases and J by 2 bases, and 12 bases separated the two germline ends. CDR1 LNHDA and CDR2 SQIVND come from the germline V gene (reference sequence).

This clone was seen a single time. This chain joins TRBV11-2 and TRBJ2-7; TRBD1 matches 10 bases. The CDR3 runs 18 residues. V trimming: 1 base; J trimming: 9 bases; junction bases outside the gene matches: 18. Germline lookup yields CDR1 SGHAT and CDR2 FQNNGV. The CDR3, as DNA: TGTGCCAGCAGCTTAGGTCCGATTACCGGGACAGGGGCCAGGTGGCAGTACTTC. Its protein is CASSLGPITGTGARWQYF.

This rearrangement joins TRBV6-5 to TRBJ1-5, with a possible D match to TRBD1 (5 bases). Germline V CDR1 and CDR2: MNHEY, SVGAGI. The CDR3 consists of 11 residues. V gave up 2 bases and J gave up 13 bases, with 9 bases separating them. The CDR3 here is CASSYRGAQHF. The CDR3 DNA reads TGTGCCAGCAGTTACAGGGGTGCTCAGCATTTT.

The CDR3 loop is CASSLNGQGNEKLFF. CDR3 in DNA: TGTGCCAGCAGCTTAAATGGACAGGGAAATGAAAAACTGTTTTTT. The chain is built from TRBV7-2 and TRBJ1-4; 8 nucleotides align to TRBD1. CDR1 is SGHTA and CDR2 is FQGNSA in the germline V gene. The junction had 4 bases not matched to a gene; V was cut back by 2 bases and J by 5 bases. The CDR3 spans 15 residues. Together with reference TRBV7-2 and TRBJ1-4, the CDR3 gives the full variable domain: GAGVSQSPSNKVTEKGKDVELRCDPISGHTALYWYRQSLGQGLEFLIYFQGNSAPDKSGLPSDRFSAERTGGSVSTLTIQRTQQEDSAVYLCASSLNGQGNEKLFFGSGTQLSVL.

The CDR3 sequence: CASSQEWAGGFGYTF. In DNA, the CDR3 is TGCGCCAGCAGCCAAGAATGGGCAGGGGGGTTTGGCTACACCTTC. The rearrangement links TRBV4-1 to TRBJ1-2; 7 bases are a match to TRBD1. The CDR3 contains 15 residues. Germline CDR1 is MGHRA and CDR2 is YSYEKL. After removal of 0 bases from V and 7 bases from J, the junction contained 8 bases not matched to a gene.

This chain uses TRBV7-9 with TRBJ2-3; 14 bases are a match to TRBD2. V gave up 7 bases and J gave up 9 bases; unmatched junction bases: 9. CDR1 is SEHNR, CDR2 FQNEAQ, per germline (reference sequence). The CDR3 has 15 amino acids. The CDR3 nucleotides are TGTGCCAGCAATTCCCCGGGACTAGCGGGAGTAACGCAGTATTTT. Protein product: CASNSPGLAGVTQYF.

The chain employs TRBV30 and TRBJ1-1; the D gene is possibly TRBD1 (6 bases). The germline V and J ends were trimmed by 4 bases and 1 base, with 10 bases remaining between them. Germline CDR1 and CDR2: GTSNPN and SVGIG (reference sequence). The CDR3 is made up of 13 amino acids. The CDR3 DNA reads TGTGCCTGGACCCGACAGGCGAACACTGAAGCTTTCTTT. It yields the protein CAWTRQANTEAFF.

Regarding this clone: The germline gene is not matched at one end of the junction; a read error may be the cause. V gene TRBV7-7 combines with J gene TRBJ2-2; D may be TRBD2 (5 bases). Germline-derived CDR1 and CDR2 are SSHAT and FNYEAQ (reference sequence). The CDR3 is 14 residues long. CDR3 in amino acids: CASSLAYGTGELFF. The CDR3 DNA sequence: TGTGCTAGCAGCTTAGCGTACGGGACCGGGGAGCTGTTTTTT.

This clone was found once. A junction end diverges from the germline sequence, so it may reflect a read error. The J gene is TRBJ2-7, the V gene TRBV4-2; D is perhaps TRBD2 (5 bases). CDR3 length: 15 amino acids. Germline V CDR1 and CDR2: LGHNA, YNFKEQ. The CDR3, as DNA: TGTGCCAGCAGCAAAGAAGGACTGAGCTCCTACGAGCAGTACTTC. Amino acid sequence: CASSKEGLSSYEQYF.

There are a few counts of this clone. The chain combines TRBV21-1 with TRBJ2-5; the table calls TRBD1, which could not be checked here. TRBV21-1 is listed as a pseudogene. CDR3 length: 15 residues. CDR3 amino acids: CASRNVGQGKETQYF. The CDR3 coding sequence is TGTGCCAGCAGGAACGTCGGACAGGGAAAAGAGACCCAGTACTTC.

The chain recombines TRBV4-2 with TRBJ2-5, with 8 nucleotides matching TRBD2. Germline V gene data show CDR1 as LGHNA and CDR2 as YNFKEQ. CDR3 size: 14 residues. V shed 5 bases and J 11 bases; nucleotides not matched to a gene: 13. CDR3 in amino acids: CASSYRGGAGIQYF. CDR3 bases: TGTGCCAGCAGCTACCGGGGGGGTGCGGGAATTCAGTACTTC.

The V call is TRBV27, the J call TRBJ1-6; unclear D gene. CDR1 MNHEY and CDR2 SMNVEV come from the germline V gene (reference sequence). This CDR3 comprises 13 residues. Trimming cost V 5 bases and J 7 bases, with 9 bases left between them. The CDR3 protein is CASSPAGNSPLHF. The CDR3 DNA is TGTGCCAGCAGTCCGGCGGGCAATTCACCCCTCCACTTT.

The chain is built from TRBV27 and TRBJ2-1, with 10 bases identical to TRBD2. Germline V gene lookup returns CDR1 MNHEY and CDR2 SMNVEV (reference sequence). The CDR3 covers 15 residues. V lost 2 bases to trimming and J lost 7 bases; unmatched junction nucleotides: 5. CDR3 residues: CASSLTSGRDNEQFF. The CDR3, as DNA: TGTGCCAGCAGTTTAACCAGCGGGAGGGATAATGAGCAGTTCTTC.

The genes are TRBV28 and TRBJ1-3; 7 bases map to TRBD1. V was pared by 3 bases and J by 5 bases, with 7 bases of the junction left unmatched. The germline CDR1 and CDR2 sequences are MDHEN and SYDVKM. The CDR3 consists of 15 residues. The CDR3 loop is CASSFGDRLRNTIYF. CDR3 nucleotides: TGTGCCAGCAGTTTCGGGGACAGACTGAGAAACACCATATATTTT.

This clone was counted once. J is TRBJ2-3 and V is TRBV29-1; 10 bases are shared with TRBD2. V was pared by 7 bases and J by 1 base, with 5 bases of the junction left unmatched. Germline V lookup: CDR1 SQVTM, CDR2 ANQGSEA. The CDR3 has 14 amino acids. The CDR3: CSAAGTSGTDTQYF. CDR3 in DNA: TGCAGCGCGGCCGGGACTAGCGGCACAGATACGCAGTATTTT.

The J gene is TRBJ2-6, the V gene TRBV7-2; a weak D match, TRBD1 (5 bases). The germline CDR1 and CDR2 sequences are SGHTA and FQGNSA. The CDR3 loop spans 16 amino acids. Trimming pared 6 bases from V and 0 bases from J, leaving 12 bases between. In DNA form, the CDR3 reads TGTGCCAGCAGGATAAACAGGCTCTCTGGGGCCAACGTCCTGACTTTC. Its translation: CASRINRLSGANVLTF. Based on the CDR3 plus reference TRBV7-2 and TRBJ2-6, the full variable domain is GAGVSQSPSNKVTEKGKDVELRCDPISGHTALYWYRQSLGQGLEFLIYFQGNSAPDKSGLPSDRFSAERTGGSVSTLTIQRTQQEDSAVYLCASRINRLSGANVLTFGAGSRLTVL.

This clone was seen a single time. This chain links TRBV5-4 with TRBJ2-3; D remains unclear. V was pared by 4 bases and J by 0 bases, with 6 bases between. Germline values: CDR1 SGHNT, CDR2 YYREEE (reference sequence). The CDR3 runs to 13 residues. The CDR3, as DNA: TGTGCCAGCAGCGGAGCTAGCACAGATACGCAGTATTTT. Translating it yields CASSGASTDTQYF.

This sequence joins TRBV6-2 or TRBV6-3 and TRBJ2-3, with a possible D match to TRBD2 (6 bases). The V end lost 6 bases, the J end lost 1 base, and 17 bases lay between the germline ends. CDR1 MNHEY and CDR2 SVGEGT come from the germline V gene. The CDR3 loop spans 16 amino acids. CDR3 nucleotide sequence: TGTGCCAGCAGCCCAGTTTCTAGCGTTGGCACAGATACGCAGTATTTT. Protein sequence: CASSPVSSVGTDTQYF.

The V call is TRBV6-6, the J call TRBJ2-4; 9 bases align to TRBD2. The V segment lost 3 bases and the J segment 8 bases; nucleotides outside the gene matches: 11. This CDR3 is 16 amino acids long. Germline CDR1 MNHNY, CDR2 SVGAGI (reference sequence). The CDR3 DNA reads as TGTGCCAGCAGTTATTTGTTTAGCGGGAGTGAGGACATTCAGTACTTC. It is translated as CASSYLFSGSEDIQYF.

The chain couples TRBV5-5 to TRBJ2-1, with D possibly TRBD1 on 6 matching bases. With 3 bases removed from V and 2 bases from J, the gap between germline ends came to 12 bases. The CDR3 loop spans 15 amino acids. Germline V gives CDR1 SGHKS, CDR2 YYEKEE (reference sequence). The CDR3 region is CASSWGRGTYNEQFF. The CDR3 DNA reads as TGTGCCAGCAGCTGGGGCAGGGGTACCTACAATGAGCAGTTCTTC.

The V call is TRBV5-1, the J call TRBJ2-3, with 8 bases lining up with TRBD2. The trim removed 2 bases at V and 5 bases at J, leaving 4 bases unmatched. The CDR3 totals 14 residues. From germline, CDR1 is SGHRS and CDR2 YFSETQ. CDR3 protein: CASSFGLAGDTQYF. The CDR3 region has the DNA TGCGCCAGCAGCTTTGGACTAGCCGGAGATACGCAGTATTTT.

V gene TRBV18 combines with J gene TRBJ2-5; tentatively, D is TRBD2 (5 bases). CDR3 length: 15 residues. The germline V gene has CDR1 KGHSH and CDR2 LQKENI. The V end lost 3 bases, the J end lost 3 bases, and 14 bases lay between the germline ends. The CDR3 is CASSPYLGVEETQYF. DNA for the CDR3: TGTGCCAGCTCACCTTACCTCGGGGTCGAAGAGACCCAGTACTTC.

This chain joins TRBV2 and TRBJ2-3; tentative D call: TRBD2 (6 bases). The CDR3 spans 15 residues. The germline CDR1 and CDR2 sequences are SNHLY and FYNNEI. The V and J ends lost 5 bases and 0 bases respectively, with 12 bases between them. In DNA, the CDR3 is TGTGCCAGCAGTCGGGGACTCTCTAGCACAGATACGCAGTATTTT. This sequence encodes CASSRGLSSTDTQYF.

J is TRBJ1-5 and V is TRBV2; 10 positions match TRBD1. J lost 0 bases, V lost 5 bases, and 7 bases had no gene match. The length of the CDR3 is 17 residues. In germline, CDR1 is SNHLY, CDR2 FYNNEI. CDR3: CASSPGQGRYSNQPQHF. The DNA of the CDR3 is TGTGCCAGCAGTCCGGGACAGGGGAGATATAGCAATCAGCCCCAGCATTTT.